This T cell receptor beta chain was identified during a study of CD8+ T cells in alopecia areata. cDNA serving as the sequencing template came from extracted, reverse transcribed RNA. The method was immunoSEQ multiplex PCR; TCRdb's version includes in-frame clones alone and lacks a portion of them. The sample contains 150,000 or so clones, about 66% of which appear only once. Collection of lesional scalp punch biopsies and peripheral blood was performed in alopecia areata patients. Sorting from PBMCs produced CD4+ and CD8+ T cells. The study, taken as a whole, reports: Sequencing of scalp samples also captures resident alphabeta T cells of normal skin.

For this clone: Its matching antigen is unknown.

V lost 6 bases to trimming and J lost 8 bases, with 10 bases between them. In germline, CDR1 is SQVTM, CDR2 ANQGSEA. This CDR3 is built from 10 residues. This chain links TRBV29-1 with TRBJ1-1; D is possibly TRBD1 (6 bases). The sequence derives from a human donor with alopecia areata. This specimen was CD8+ T cells sorted from blood, taken at week 0. The CDR3 region is CSVDRPEAFF. As DNA, the CDR3 is TGCAGCGTAGACAGGCCCGAAGCTTTCTTT.